Below, 4 T cell receptor beta chains from the same sample are listed, as sequenced in a study of blood T cell repertoires in COVID-19. Here immunoSEQ multiplex PCR was the method, and the copy in TCRdb shows in-frame clones only, minus some. The sample records 300,000 to 350,000 clones, around 91% being singletons. The sequenced sample consisted of peripheral blood. The receptors stem from a woman between 18 and 30 years old who had recovered from COVID-19.

The CDR3 is CSVEDGLAGDYNEQFF. CDR3 DNA sequence: TGCAGCGTTGAAGATGGACTAGCGGGAGATTACAATGAGCAGTTCTTC. The chain carries TRBV29-1 and TRBJ2-1; 13 bases agree with TRBD2. CDR3 length: 16 residues. V lost 0 bases to trimming and J lost 4 bases; unmatched junction nucleotides: 3. The germline V gene has CDR1 SQVTM and CDR2 ANQGSEA.

The chain is built from TRBV2 and TRBJ1-1, with 8 bases identical to TRBD1. CDR1 is SNHLY, CDR2 FYNNEI, per germline. The CDR3 loop spans 13 amino acids. V shed 8 bases, J shed 5 bases, and the junction held 7 bases outside the gene matches. The CDR3 region is CASGGTGRTEAFF. Here the CDR3 DNA reads TGTGCCAGCGGGGGGACAGGACGAACTGAAGCTTTCTTT.

This chain links TRBV11-3 with TRBJ1-5; 7 bases align to TRBD1. CDR1 SGHNT and CDR2 YENEEA come from the germline V gene. The CDR3 covers 14 residues. V shed 5 bases, J shed 4 bases, and the junction held 5 bases outside the gene matches. The CDR3 sequence is CASSQGGSNQPQHF. In DNA form, the CDR3 reads TGTGCCAGCAGCCAGGGGGGTAGTAATCAGCCCCAGCATTTT.

The V and J genes are TRBV7-2 and TRBJ2-3; possible D gene TRBD1, 5 bases. Trimming removed 4 bases at V and 0 bases at J, with 11 bases between. The germline gives CDR1 SGHTA, CDR2 FQGNSA. The CDR3 length is 15 residues. CDR3 loop: CASSSTGISTDTQYF. In DNA, the CDR3 is TGTGCCAGCAGCTCAACAGGCATTAGCACAGATACGCAGTATTTT.